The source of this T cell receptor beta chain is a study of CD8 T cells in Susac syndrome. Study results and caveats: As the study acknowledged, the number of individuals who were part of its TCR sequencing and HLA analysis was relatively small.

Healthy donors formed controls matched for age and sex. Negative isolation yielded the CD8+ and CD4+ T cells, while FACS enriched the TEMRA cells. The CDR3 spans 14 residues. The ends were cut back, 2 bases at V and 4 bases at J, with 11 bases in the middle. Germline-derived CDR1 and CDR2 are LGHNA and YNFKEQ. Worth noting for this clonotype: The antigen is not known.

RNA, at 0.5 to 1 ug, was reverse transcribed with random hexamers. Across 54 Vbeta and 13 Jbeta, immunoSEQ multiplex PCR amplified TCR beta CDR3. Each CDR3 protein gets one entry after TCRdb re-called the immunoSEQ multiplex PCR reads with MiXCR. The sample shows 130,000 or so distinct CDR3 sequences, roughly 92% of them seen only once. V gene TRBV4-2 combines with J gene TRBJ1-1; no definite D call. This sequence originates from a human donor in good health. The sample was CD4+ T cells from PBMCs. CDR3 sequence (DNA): TGTGCCAGCAGCCAATCTGGGTCGGGCACTGAAGCTTTCTTT. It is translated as CASSQSGSGTEAFF.